Each of the 4 T cell receptor beta chains below was sequenced from the same sample in a study of blood T cell repertoires in COVID-19. Data came from immunoSEQ multiplex PCR; TCRdb stores just in-frame clones and leaves some out. This sample yields more than 150,000 clones, of which about 80% are seen a single time; 10% to 15% belongs to the top ten. Sequencing was performed on peripheral blood. These TCRs come from a man in his 70s who had recovered from COVID-19.

This chain links TRBV5-8 with TRBJ2-3; 10 nucleotides match TRBD1. CDR1 is SGHTS and CDR2 is YDEGEE in the germline V gene. V lost 3 bases, J lost 4 bases, and 5 bases stayed unmatched. The CDR3 sequence is 15 residues long. The CDR3 region has the DNA TGTGCCAGCAGCTCCGGGACAGGGGTCCCAGATACGCAGTATTTT. Translating it yields CASSSGTGVPDTQYF.

This clone was observed a handful of times. This CDR3 reads CASSYSTGITDTQYF. Written as DNA, the CDR3 is TGTGCCAGCAGTTACTCTACAGGAATCACAGATACGCAGTATTTT. The J gene is TRBJ2-3, the V gene TRBV6-5; tentative D call: TRBD1 (5 bases). V shed 0 bases and J shed 2 bases, with 9 bases lying between them. The length of the CDR3 is 15 residues. Per germline, CDR1 MNHEY and CDR2 SVGAGI.

The chain couples TRBV2 to TRBJ2-3; D possibly corresponds to TRBD2 (6 bases). CDR1 SNHLY and CDR2 FYNNEI come from the germline V gene. This CDR3 has 13 residues. V was clipped by 7 bases and J by 4 bases, with 12 bases between them. CDR3: CASIAEVADTQYF. In DNA, the CDR3 is TGTGCCAGCATAGCGGAGGTGGCAGATACGCAGTATTTT. Full variable domain (outside the CDR3, taken from reference TRBV2 and TRBJ2-3): EPEVTQTPSHQVTQMGQEVILRCVPISNHLYFYWYRQILGQKVEFLVSFYNNEISEKSEIFDDQFSVERPDGSNFTLKIRSTKLEDSAMYFCASIAEVADTQYFGPGTRLTVL.

This chain uses TRBV6-2 or TRBV6-3 with TRBJ1-1; unclear D gene. Trimming took 6 bases from V and 3 from J, leaving 14 bases between them. Germline lookup yields CDR1 MNHEY and CDR2 SVGEGT. This CDR3 contains 14 residues. CDR3 loop: CASSSSPGDTEAFF. In nucleotides, the CDR3 is TGTGCCAGCAGCTCTAGCCCCGGGGACACTGAAGCTTTCTTT.